Following are 29 T cell receptor beta chains from one sample sequenced in a study of glioma-infiltrating T cells (dated by TCRdb to between 2015 and 2016). For sequencing, an Illumina MiSeq was employed. TCR alpha and beta CDR3 regions were amplified with the iRepertoire nested amplicon-rescue multiplex PCR (arm-PCR) platform from RNA. In TCRdb, the public reads were trimmed at Q25 with fastp and aligned with MiXCR, with productive beta chains retained. For every CDR3 protein sequence, its rows merge into one entry that carries the most common genes and DNA. For this sample the table gives under 150,000 distinct CDR3 sequences, of which around 42% were detected only once. Together, the top ten hold roughly a fifth of the sample. Sequenced input: glioma tissue, nonneoplastic brain tissue, or PBMCs (not recorded which). These TCRs come from a human donor with low-grade glioma or glioblastoma, undergoing nonglioma brain surgery, or in good health (not recorded which).

This clonotype was observed a few times. V and J are TRBV6-1 and TRBJ1-2; D remains ambiguous. Trimming pared 1 base from V and 7 bases from J, leaving 10 bases between. Germline lookup yields CDR1 MNHNS and CDR2 SASEGT. CDR3 length: 13 residues. The CDR3 sequence is CASSEGETSGYTF. As DNA, the CDR3 is TGTGCCAGCAGTGAAGGGGAGACGTCTGGCTACACCTTC.

This chain joins TRBV20-1 and TRBJ2-7; TRBD1 aligns across 7 bases. The germline gives CDR1 DFQATT, CDR2 SNEGSKA (reference sequence). The CDR3 runs to 15 residues. Trimming cost V 4 bases and J 3 bases; bases outside gene matches: 12. CDR3 protein: CSATPDRVGLYEQYF. Written as DNA, the CDR3 is TGCAGTGCTACCCCCGACAGGGTCGGGCTCTACGAGCAGTACTTC.

A few counts support this clonotype. This chain links TRBV7-2 with TRBJ2-3; tentatively, D is TRBD1 (5 bases). There are 14 residues in the CDR3. Per the germline V gene, CDR1 is SGHTA and CDR2 is FQGNSA. V was clipped by 4 bases and J by 5 bases, with 13 bases between them. This CDR3 is CASSSQGPQDTQYF. The CDR3 nucleotides are TGTGCCAGCAGCTCTCAGGGCCCCCAAGATACGCAGTATTTT.

This clonotype was observed a few times. The gene calls are TRBV29-1 and TRBJ1-1; D might be TRBD1 (5 bases). The CDR3 consists of 10 residues. The germline V gene encodes CDR1 SQVTM and CDR2 ANQGSEA. V was clipped by 4 bases and J by 9 bases, with 9 bases between them. The CDR3 DNA sequence: TGCAGCGTTGGACAGCCCCAAGCTTTCTTT. Amino acid sequence: CSVGQPQAFF. The entire variable domain, with the rest obtained from reference TRBV29-1 and TRBJ1-1, is as follows: SAVISQKPSRDICQRGTSLTIQCQVDSQVTMMFWYRQQPGQSLTLIATANQGSEATYESGFVIDKFPISRPNLTFSTLTVSNMSPEDSSIYLCSVGQPQAFFGQGTRLTVV.

This clonotype was detected ten times or more. The chain has TRBV20-1 and TRBJ2-3; 9 positions match TRBD2. The germline V gene has CDR1 DFQATT and CDR2 SNEGSKA (reference sequence). Trimming cost V 5 bases and J 0 bases; bases outside gene matches: 6. This CDR3 spans 15 amino acids. The CDR3 protein is CSASKTSGSTDTQYF. As DNA, the CDR3 is TGCAGTGCTTCCAAGACTAGCGGAAGCACAGATACGCAGTATTTT.

This clonotype has ten or more counts. This chain joins TRBV15 and TRBJ1-1; D is unresolved. The CDR3 covers 12 residues. The germline gives CDR1 LNHNV, CDR2 YYDKDF (reference sequence). V was cut by 0 bases and J by 8 bases, with 7 bases left in between. CDR3 region: CATSREGTEAFF. DNA of the CDR3: TGTGCCACCAGCAGAGAGGGTACCGAAGCTTTCTTT. The variable domain in full, with the rest retrieved from reference TRBV15 and TRBJ1-1, is DAMVIQNPRYQVTQFGKPVTLSCSQTLNHNVMYWYQQKSSQAPKLLFHYYDKDFNNEADTPDNFQSRRPNTSFCFLDIRSPGLGDTAMYLCATSREGTEAFFGQGTRLTVV.

The chain couples TRBV11-2 to TRBJ2-3, with TRBD1 matching 7 bases. The CDR3 is made up of 17 amino acids. With V trimmed by 2 bases and J by 2 bases, 10 bases remained unmatched. Germline V lookup: CDR1 SGHAT, CDR2 FQNNGV. The CDR3 sequence: CASSLNHWDSNTDTQYF. CDR3 nucleotide sequence: TGTGCCAGCAGCTTAAACCACTGGGACAGCAACACAGATACGCAGTATTTT. Looking up the rest from reference TRBV11-2 and TRBJ2-3 gives the full variable domain: EAGVAQSPRYKIIEKRQSVAFWCNPISGHATLYWYQQILGQGPKLLIQFQNNGVVDDSQLPKDRFSAERLKGVDSTLKIQPAKLEDSAVYLCASSLNHWDSNTDTQYFGPGTRLTVL.

A single count supports this clonotype. V and J are TRBV29-1 and TRBJ2-7; 11 nucleotides line up with TRBD2. The germline gives CDR1 SQVTM, CDR2 ANQGSEA. V lost 6 bases, J lost 0 bases, and 4 bases stayed unmatched. The CDR3 length is 14 residues. The CDR3 nucleotides are TGCAGCGTGGCTACTAGCGGGAGCTCCTACGAGCAGTACTTC. It specifies CSVATSGSSYEQYF.

This clonotype has more than one count but fewer than ten. CDR3 DNA: TGTGCCAGCAGCGTAGTCAGGTCGGCGAACACCGGGGAGCTGTTTTTT. Translated, it gives CASSVVRSANTGELFF. The chain carries TRBV6-2 or TRBV6-3 and TRBJ2-2, with D uncertain. From germline, CDR1 is MNHEY and CDR2 SVGEGT. CDR3 size: 16 residues. V was trimmed by 6 bases and J by 0 bases, leaving 14 bases between them.

The chain is built from TRBV12-3 or TRBV12-4 and TRBJ2-1; 8 positions agree with TRBD2. This CDR3 has 15 amino acids. The V and J ends lost 6 bases and 5 bases, in that order; junction bases with no gene match: 9. Here the CDR3 reads CASRTGLGANNEQFF. The CDR3 DNA follows: TGTGCCAGCAGAACGGGACTAGGAGCTAACAATGAGCAGTTCTTC.

This clonotype came up a few times. CDR3 sequence (DNA): TGTGCCAGCAGCCGTGGACAGGGGGACGAGCAGTACTTC. It codes for CASSRGQGDEQYF. V usage is TRBV7-2 and J usage is TRBJ2-7; TRBD1 matches at 10 bases. The germline V gene has CDR1 SGHTA and CDR2 FQGNSA. This CDR3 spans 13 amino acids. J was trimmed by 5 bases and V by 5 bases; bases with no gene match: 3.

The table lists this clonotype with a few counts. The chain employs TRBV10-2 and TRBJ1-1; 7 bases match TRBD1. V gave up 5 bases and J gave up 3 bases; unmatched junction bases: 3. This CDR3 is built from 13 residues. The germline gives CDR1 WSHSY, CDR2 SAAADI. CDR3 loop: CASSTQGHTEAFF. The CDR3 DNA is TGCGCCAGCAGTACACAGGGGCACACTGAAGCTTTCTTT.

This clonotype was counted a few times. V gene TRBV4-1 combines with J gene TRBJ2-7, with 8 bases that match TRBD2. V shed 3 bases and J 0 bases; nucleotides not matched to a gene: 4. The CDR3 runs 15 residues. Germline CDR1 MGHRA, CDR2 YSYEKL. DNA of the CDR3: TGCGCCAGCAGCCATAATAGCGGGACCTCCTACGAGCAGTACTTC. Translating it yields CASSHNSGTSYEQYF.

There are a few counts of this clonotype. V usage is TRBV7-2 and J usage is TRBJ1-5; D unclear. The assigned J gene may be wrong: the sequence end matches TRBJ2-3 better. CDR3 size: 14 residues. Germline loops: CDR1 SGHTA, CDR2 FQGNSA. The CDR3 sequence: CASSLAERNQPQYF. CDR3 DNA sequence: TGTGCCAGCAGCTTAGCGGAGAGAAATCAGCCCCAGTATTTT.

This clonotype was seen more than once but under ten times. The chain uses TRBV7-2 and TRBJ2-7, with 13 positions matching TRBD2. The V gene end was trimmed by 3 bases and the J gene end by 7 bases; junction bases not matched to a gene: 3. CDR1 and CDR2 (germline): SGHTA, FQGNSA. The CDR3 is made up of 14 amino acids. The CDR3 is CASSLEGLAGEQYF. In nucleotides, the CDR3 is TGTGCCAGCAGCTTGGAGGGACTAGCGGGGGAGCAGTACTTC.

The chain recombines TRBV16 with TRBJ1-1; D unclear. Looked up from germline, CDR1 is KGHSY and CDR2 is FQNENV. Trimming stripped 2 bases from V and 8 bases from J, with 12 bases between. There are 13 residues in the CDR3. The CDR3 protein is CASSQRTRMEAFF. CDR3 nucleotide sequence: TGTGCCAGCAGCCAACGGACTCGGATGGAAGCTTTCTTT.

This clonotype has a count of ten or more. V is TRBV2 and J is TRBJ2-1; 11 bases line up with TRBD2. Germline V gene sequence: CDR1 SNHLY, CDR2 FYNNEI. The V and J ends lost 3 bases and 6 bases, in that order; junction bases with no gene match: 4. The CDR3 totals 15 residues. The CDR3 is CASSESSGRTNEQFF. CDR3 nucleotide sequence: TGTGCCAGCAGTGAGTCTAGCGGGAGGACCAATGAGCAGTTCTTC.

Comment on this clonotype: Likely a read error: the CDR3 ends without its conserved phenylalanine or tryptophan. V gene TRBV20-1 combines with J gene TRBJ1-5; no firm D call. This CDR3 has 12 amino acids. Germline CDR1 and CDR2: DFQATT and SNEGSKA (reference sequence). The V end was cut by 5 bases, the J end by 3 bases, with 8 bases between. CDR3 in amino acids: CSAGQSNQPQHS. CDR3 sequence (DNA): TGCAGTGCTGGCCAATCCAATCAGCCCCAGCATTCT.

The rearrangement links TRBV6-2 or TRBV6-3 to TRBJ1-2, with D maybe TRBD1 (6 bases). Trimming left V 5 bases short and J 5 bases short, with 12 bases between. This CDR3 is built from 13 residues. Germline V gene sequence: CDR1 MNHEY, CDR2 SVGEGT. The CDR3 sequence: CASSPDRRYGYTF. CDR3 nucleotides: TGTGCCAGCAGTCCCGACAGGAGATATGGCTACACCTTC.

The V gene is TRBV7-8, the J gene TRBJ2-7, with 9 bases aligning to TRBD1. TRBJ2-1 matches the DNA end more closely, so the J call is doubtful. The CDR3 is made up of 15 amino acids. CDR1 is SGHVS and CDR2 is FQNEAQ in the germline V gene. The CDR3 protein is CASSLALTGGDEQFF. CDR3 in DNA: TGTGCCAGCAGCTTAGCCCTAACAGGGGGCGATGAGCAGTTCTTC.

This clonotype has just a few counts. The gene calls are TRBV15 and TRBJ1-2; D gene ambiguous. Germline assignment: CDR1 LNHNV and CDR2 YYDKDF (reference sequence). CDR3 size: 14 residues. Trimming stripped 0 bases from V and 4 bases from J, with 9 bases between. CDR3 sequence (DNA): TGTGCCACCAGCAGAGATTTGGCCGTCTATGGCTACACCTTC. The encoded protein is CATSRDLAVYGYTF. The full variable domain, completed using reference TRBV15 and TRBJ1-2, is DAMVIQNPRYQVTQFGKPVTLSCSQTLNHNVMYWYQQKSSQAPKLLFHYYDKDFNNEADTPDNFQSRRPNTSFCFLDIRSPGLGDTAMYLCATSRDLAVYGYTFGSGTRLTVV.

This chain joins TRBV28 and TRBJ1-5; 9 nucleotides line up with TRBD1. Germline CDR1 MDHEN, CDR2 SYDVKM. The length of the CDR3 is 15 residues. J was trimmed by 2 bases and V by 7 bases; bases with no gene match: 6. CDR3 sequence reads: CASTGTGRGNQPQHF. CDR3 bases: TGTGCCAGCACCGGGACAGGGAGAGGCAATCAGCCCCAGCATTTT.

A word on this clonotype: The junction departs from the called germline gene at one end, perhaps through a read error. The chain recombines TRBV7-9 with TRBJ1-1; D not resolved. This CDR3 contains 12 residues. Germline V CDR1 and CDR2: SEHNR, FQNEAQ (reference sequence). CDR3 sequence (DNA): TGTGCCCGCAGCTCCATTAACACTGAAGCTTTCTTT. Its protein product is CARSSINTEAFF.

The chain has TRBV4-3 and TRBJ1-1, with no clear D. Trimming removed 0 bases from V and 6 bases from J, with 11 bases in between. Germline lookup yields CDR1 LGHNA and CDR2 YSLEER. This CDR3 is built from 14 residues. CDR3 amino acids: CASSQDTGAPEAFF. For the CDR3, the DNA is TGCGCCAGCAGCCAAGATACCGGCGCCCCTGAAGCTTTCTTT.

The rearrangement uses TRBV7-2 and TRBJ2-5; a weak D match, TRBD2 (5 bases). CDR3 length: 15 residues. The V gene lost 1 base and the J gene lost 3 bases, with 12 bases spanning the gap. Germline CDR1 SGHTA, CDR2 FQGNSA. The CDR3 reads CASSLDTGIKETQYF. CDR3 sequence (DNA): TGTGCCAGCAGCTTAGATACGGGGATCAAAGAGACCCAGTACTTC.

This chain connects TRBV5-5 to TRBJ2-1; 9 bases agree with TRBD1. The junction had 6 bases not matched to a gene; V was cut back by 3 bases and J by 5 bases. Germline V gene data show CDR1 as SGHKS and CDR2 as YYEKEE (reference sequence). CDR3 length: 15 amino acids. CDR3 nucleotide sequence: TGTGCCAGCAGCTCGGGGACAGGGCTAAACAATGAGCAGTTCTTC. It specifies CASSSGTGLNNEQFF. Based on the CDR3 plus reference TRBV5-5 and TRBJ2-1, the full variable domain is DAGVTQSPTHLIKTRGQQVTLRCSPISGHKSVSWYQQVLGQGPQFIFQYYEKEERGRGNFPDRFSARQFPNYSSELNVNALLLGDSALYLCASSSGTGLNNEQFFGPGTRLTVL.

This clonotype turned up a few times. The chain employs TRBV6-1 and TRBJ2-2, with D maybe TRBD1 (5 bases). CDR3 length: 15 residues. The V and J ends lost 5 bases and 2 bases respectively, with 12 bases between them. CDR1 and CDR2 (germline): MNHNS, SASEGT. CDR3 sequence reads: CASSRVQGNTGELFF. CDR3 nucleotide sequence: TGTGCCAGCAGTAGGGTCCAGGGTAACACCGGGGAGCTGTTTTTT.

This clonotype was seen a handful of times. The CDR3 coding sequence is TGTGCCAGCAGCTTAGTCAGCGGGGGGAGGACAGATACGCAGTATTTT. The encoded protein is CASSLVSGGRTDTQYF. The chain has TRBV7-2 and TRBJ2-3, with 9 nucleotides matching TRBD2. CDR3 length equals 16 residues. CDR1 is SGHTA and CDR2 is FQGNSA in the germline V gene. V trimming: 1 base; J trimming: 3 bases; junction bases outside the gene matches: 5.

This clonotype was seen many times. The chain carries TRBV6-1 and TRBJ2-3; D uncertain. Germline V gives CDR1 MNHNS, CDR2 SASEGT. This CDR3 has 14 amino acids. Deletions cut 5 bases from V and 2 bases from J, with 11 bases between. The CDR3 loop reads CASSPRYLTDTQYF. Here the CDR3 DNA reads TGTGCCAGCAGTCCTCGTTACCTCACAGATACGCAGTATTTT.